This T cell receptor beta chain is drawn from a study of shared clonotypes between healthy human individuals. CDR1 MNHEY and CDR2 SVGAGI come from the germline V gene. The length of the CDR3 is 15 residues. Unmatched junction bases numbered 4, after V lost 4 bases and J lost 4 bases. Sequenced by immunoSEQ multiplex PCR; TCRdb stores in-frame clones only, minus some. The profile shows around 2.5 million clones, over 85% of them singletons. This sequence originates from a man aged 18 to 29 in good health. Some clones in this sample may be carry-over from other donors' samples. The rearrangement uses TRBV6-5 and TRBJ2-1, with 10 nucleotides matching TRBD2. Input material: naive CD4+ T cells from PBMCs. Subset indicated: CD45RA+ positively selected. CDR3 protein: CASSSGTSVYNEQFF. In nucleotides, the CDR3 is TGTGCCAGCAGTTCCGGGACTAGCGTTTACAATGAGCAGTTCTTC.